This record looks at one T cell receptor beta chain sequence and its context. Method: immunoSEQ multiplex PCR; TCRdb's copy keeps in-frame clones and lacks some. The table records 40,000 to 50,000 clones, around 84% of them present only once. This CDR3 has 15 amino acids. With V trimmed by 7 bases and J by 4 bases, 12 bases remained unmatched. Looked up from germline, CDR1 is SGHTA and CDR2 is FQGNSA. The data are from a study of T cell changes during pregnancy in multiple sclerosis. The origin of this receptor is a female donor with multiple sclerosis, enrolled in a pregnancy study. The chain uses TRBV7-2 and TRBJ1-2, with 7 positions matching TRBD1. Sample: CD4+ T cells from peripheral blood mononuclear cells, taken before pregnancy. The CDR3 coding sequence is TGTGCCAGCACCCCGGCCCAAGGGGGCATCTATGGCTACACCTTC. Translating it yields CASTPAQGGIYGYTF.